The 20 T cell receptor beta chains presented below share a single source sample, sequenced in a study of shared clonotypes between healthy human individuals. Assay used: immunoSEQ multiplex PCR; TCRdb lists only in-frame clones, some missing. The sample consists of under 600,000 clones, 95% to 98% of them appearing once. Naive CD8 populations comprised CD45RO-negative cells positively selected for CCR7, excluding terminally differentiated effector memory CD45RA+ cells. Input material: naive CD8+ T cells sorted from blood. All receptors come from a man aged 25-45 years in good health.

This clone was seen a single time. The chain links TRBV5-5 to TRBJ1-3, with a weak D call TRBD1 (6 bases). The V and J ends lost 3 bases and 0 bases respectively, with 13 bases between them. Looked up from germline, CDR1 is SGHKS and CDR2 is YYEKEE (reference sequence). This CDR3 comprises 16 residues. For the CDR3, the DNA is TGTGCCAGCAGCTCCGTGGACAGCAGCTCTGGAAACACCATATATTTT. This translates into CASSSVDSSSGNTIYF.

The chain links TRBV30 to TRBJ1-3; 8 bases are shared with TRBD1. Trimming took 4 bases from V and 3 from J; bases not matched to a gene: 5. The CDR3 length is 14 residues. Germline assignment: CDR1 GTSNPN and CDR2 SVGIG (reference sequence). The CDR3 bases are TGTGCCTGGACCCAGACAGGGGTTGGAAACACCATATATTTT. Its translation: CAWTQTGVGNTIYF.

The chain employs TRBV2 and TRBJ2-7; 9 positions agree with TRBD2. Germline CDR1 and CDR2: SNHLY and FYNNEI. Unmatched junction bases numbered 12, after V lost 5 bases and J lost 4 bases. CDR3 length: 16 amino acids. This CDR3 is CASSPIAGEGEYEQYF. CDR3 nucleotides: TGTGCCAGCAGTCCTATAGCGGGAGAGGGCGAGTACGAGCAGTACTTC.

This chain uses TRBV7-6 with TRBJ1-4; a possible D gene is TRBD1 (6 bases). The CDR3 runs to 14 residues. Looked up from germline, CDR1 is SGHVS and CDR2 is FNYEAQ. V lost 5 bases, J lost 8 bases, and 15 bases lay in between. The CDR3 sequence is CASSEDRKGEKLFF. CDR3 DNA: TGTGCCAGCAGCGAGGACAGAAAGGGAGAAAAACTGTTTTTT.

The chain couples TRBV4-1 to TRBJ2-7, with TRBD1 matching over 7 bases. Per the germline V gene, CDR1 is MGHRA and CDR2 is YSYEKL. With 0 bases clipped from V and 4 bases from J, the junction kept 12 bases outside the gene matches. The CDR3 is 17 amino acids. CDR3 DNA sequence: TGCGCCAGCAGCCAAGAGGGATCGGGACAGTTGAGTTACGAGCAGTACTTC. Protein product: CASSQEGSGQLSYEQYF.

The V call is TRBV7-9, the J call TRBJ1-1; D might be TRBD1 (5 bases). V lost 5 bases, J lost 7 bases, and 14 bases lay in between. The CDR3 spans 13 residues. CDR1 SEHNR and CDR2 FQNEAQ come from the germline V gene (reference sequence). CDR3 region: CASSPGPGNEAFF. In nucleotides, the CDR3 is TGTGCCAGCAGCCCGGGACCGGGCAATGAAGCTTTCTTT.

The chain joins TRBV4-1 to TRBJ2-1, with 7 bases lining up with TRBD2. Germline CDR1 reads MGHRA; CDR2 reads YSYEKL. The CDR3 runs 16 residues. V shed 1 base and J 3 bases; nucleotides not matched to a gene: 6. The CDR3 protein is CASSQAAGAGYNEQFF. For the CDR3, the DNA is TGCGCCAGCAGCCAAGCGGCGGGAGCTGGCTACAATGAGCAGTTCTTC.

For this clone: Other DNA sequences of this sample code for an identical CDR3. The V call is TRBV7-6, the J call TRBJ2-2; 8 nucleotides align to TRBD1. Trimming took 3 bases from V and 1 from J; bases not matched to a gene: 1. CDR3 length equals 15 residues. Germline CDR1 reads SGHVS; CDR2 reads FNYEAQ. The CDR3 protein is CASSLGTGNTGELFF. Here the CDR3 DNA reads TGTGCCAGCAGCTTGGGGACAGGGAACACCGGGGAGCTGTTTTTT.

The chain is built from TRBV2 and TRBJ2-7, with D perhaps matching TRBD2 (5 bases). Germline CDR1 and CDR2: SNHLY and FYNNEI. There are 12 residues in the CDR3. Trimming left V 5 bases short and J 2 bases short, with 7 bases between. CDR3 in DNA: TGTGCCAGCAGTCGGGGAGCCTACGAGCAGTACTTC. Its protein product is CASSRGAYEQYF.

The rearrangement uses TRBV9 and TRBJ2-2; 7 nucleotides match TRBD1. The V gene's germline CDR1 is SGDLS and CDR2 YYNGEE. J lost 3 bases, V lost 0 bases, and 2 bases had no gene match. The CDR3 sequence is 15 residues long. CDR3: CASSVEGAHTGELFF. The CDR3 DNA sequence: TGTGCCAGCAGCGTAGAGGGGGCGCACACCGGGGAGCTGTTTTTT.

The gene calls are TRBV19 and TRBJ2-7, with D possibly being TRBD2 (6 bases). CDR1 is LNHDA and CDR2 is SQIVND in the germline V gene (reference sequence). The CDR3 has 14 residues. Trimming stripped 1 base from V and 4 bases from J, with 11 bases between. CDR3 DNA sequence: TGTGCCAGTAGTATAGGTCCGGGGGAGTACGAGCAGTACTTC. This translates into CASSIGPGEYEQYF.

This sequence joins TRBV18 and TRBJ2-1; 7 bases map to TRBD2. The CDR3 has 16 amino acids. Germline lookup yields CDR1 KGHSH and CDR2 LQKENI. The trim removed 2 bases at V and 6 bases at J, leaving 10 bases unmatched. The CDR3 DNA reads TGTGCCAGCTCACCAGGTCGCGGGAGAAGTGGCAATGAGCAGTTCTTC. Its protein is CASSPGRGRSGNEQFF.

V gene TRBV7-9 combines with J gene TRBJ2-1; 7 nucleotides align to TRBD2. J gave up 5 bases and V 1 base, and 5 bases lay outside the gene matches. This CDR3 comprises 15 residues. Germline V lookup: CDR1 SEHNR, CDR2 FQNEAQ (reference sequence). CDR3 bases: TGTGCCAGCAGCTTAGGGGCAGCGGGAAACAATGAGCAGTTCTTC. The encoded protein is CASSLGAAGNNEQFF.

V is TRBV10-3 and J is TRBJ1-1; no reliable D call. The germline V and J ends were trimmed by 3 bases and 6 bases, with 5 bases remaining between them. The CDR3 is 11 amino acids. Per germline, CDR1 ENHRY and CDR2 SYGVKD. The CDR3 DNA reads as TGTGCCATCAGTGACGGGGCTGAAGCTTTCTTT. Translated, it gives CAISDGAEAFF.

The CDR3 bases are TGTGCCAGCATGACTAGCGGCTCCTACGAGCAGTACTTC. This translates into CASMTSGSYEQYF. The J gene is TRBJ2-7, the V gene TRBV27; TRBD2 matches at 9 bases. CDR3 size: 13 residues. The trim removed 7 bases at V and 0 bases at J, leaving 1 base unmatched. In germline, CDR1 is MNHEY, CDR2 SMNVEV (reference sequence).

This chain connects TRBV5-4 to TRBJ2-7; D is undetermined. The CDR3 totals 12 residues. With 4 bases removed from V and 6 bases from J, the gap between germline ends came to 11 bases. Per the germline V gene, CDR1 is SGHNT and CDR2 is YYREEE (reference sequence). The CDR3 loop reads CASSGVAGEQYF. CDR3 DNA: TGTGCCAGCAGCGGGGTAGCTGGCGAGCAGTACTTC.

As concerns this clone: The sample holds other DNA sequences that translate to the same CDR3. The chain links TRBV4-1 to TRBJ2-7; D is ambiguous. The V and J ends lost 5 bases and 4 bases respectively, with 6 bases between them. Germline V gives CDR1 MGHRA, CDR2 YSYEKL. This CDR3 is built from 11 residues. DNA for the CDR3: TGCGCCAGCAGCTCTGGATACGAGCAGTACTTC. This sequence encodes CASSSGYEQYF.

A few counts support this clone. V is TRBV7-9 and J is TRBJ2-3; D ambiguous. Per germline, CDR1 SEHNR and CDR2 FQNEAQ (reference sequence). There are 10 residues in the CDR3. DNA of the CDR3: TGTGCTTACTTCTCAGATACGCAGTATTTT. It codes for CAYFSDTQYF.

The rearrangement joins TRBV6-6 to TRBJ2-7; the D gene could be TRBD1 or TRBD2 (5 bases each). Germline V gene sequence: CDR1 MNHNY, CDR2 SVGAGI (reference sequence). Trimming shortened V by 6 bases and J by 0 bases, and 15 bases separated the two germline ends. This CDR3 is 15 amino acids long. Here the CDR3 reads CASSPSPGSSYEQYF. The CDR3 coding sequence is TGTGCCAGCAGCCCCTCCCCAGGGAGCTCCTACGAGCAGTACTTC.

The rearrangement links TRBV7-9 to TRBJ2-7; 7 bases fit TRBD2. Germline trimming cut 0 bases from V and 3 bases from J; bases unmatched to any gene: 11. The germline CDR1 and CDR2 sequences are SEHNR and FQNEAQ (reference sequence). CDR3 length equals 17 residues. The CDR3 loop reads CASSLAVLGGSLYEQYF. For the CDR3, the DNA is TGTGCCAGCAGCTTAGCGGTTCTGGGCGGGAGTCTCTACGAGCAGTACTTC. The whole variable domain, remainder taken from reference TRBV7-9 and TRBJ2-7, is DTGVSQNPRHKITKRGQNVTFRCDPISEHNRLYWYRQTLGQGPEFLTYFQNEAQLEKSRLLSDRFSAERPKGSFSTLEIQRTEQGDSAMYLCASSLAVLGGSLYEQYFGPGTRLTVT.